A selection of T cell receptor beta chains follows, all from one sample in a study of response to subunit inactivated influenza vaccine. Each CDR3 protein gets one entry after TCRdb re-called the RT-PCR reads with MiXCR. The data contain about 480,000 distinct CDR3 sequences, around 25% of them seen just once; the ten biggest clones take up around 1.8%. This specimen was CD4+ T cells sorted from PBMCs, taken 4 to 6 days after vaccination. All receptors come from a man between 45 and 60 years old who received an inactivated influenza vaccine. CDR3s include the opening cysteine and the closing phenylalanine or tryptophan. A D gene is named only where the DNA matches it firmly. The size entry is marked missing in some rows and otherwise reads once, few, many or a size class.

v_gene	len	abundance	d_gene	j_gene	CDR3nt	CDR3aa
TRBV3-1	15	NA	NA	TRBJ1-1	TGTGCCAGCAGCCAAGGTAGACAGTTGAACACTGAAGCTTTCTTT	CASSQGRQLNTEAFF
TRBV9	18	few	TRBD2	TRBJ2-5	TGTGCCAGCAGCGTAGGGGCAGCGGGGGGGACTTCGGGTGAGACCCAGTACTTC	CASSVGAAGGTSGETQYF
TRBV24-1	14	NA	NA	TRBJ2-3	TGTGCCACCTCTAGGGGGGGAATCGCAGATACGCAGTATTTT	CATSRGGIADTQYF
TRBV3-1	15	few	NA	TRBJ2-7	TGTGCCAGCAGCCGCCGCCGAAGTGACAGCTACGAGCAGTACTTC	CASSRRRSDSYEQYF
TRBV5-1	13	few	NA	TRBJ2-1	TGCGCCAGCAGCTACGCAGTGGACAATGAGCAGTTCTTC	CASSYAVDNEQFF
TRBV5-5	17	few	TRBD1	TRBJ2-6	TGTGCCAGCAGCTCCGACAGGGGGCTGACTGGGGCCAACGTCCTGACTTTC	CASSSDRGLTGANVLTF
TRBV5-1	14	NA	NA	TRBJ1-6	TGCGCCAGCACCTCTGCGGGGCAGAATTCACCCCTCCACTTT	CASTSAGQNSPLHF
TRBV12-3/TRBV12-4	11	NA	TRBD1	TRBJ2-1	TGTGCCAGTCGACAGGGCAATGAGCAGTTCTTC	CASRQGNEQFF
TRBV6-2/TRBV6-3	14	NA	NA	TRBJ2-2	TGTGCCAGCAGTTACTCTCCCCCGGGCGGGGAGCTGTTTTTT	CASSYSPPGGELFF
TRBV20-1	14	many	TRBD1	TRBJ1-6	TGCAGTGCTAGGGGAACAGGGGCAAATTCACCCCTCCACTTT	CSARGTGANSPLHF
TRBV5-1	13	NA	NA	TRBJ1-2	TGCGCCAGCAGTTCCGGCCTTGCTGAAGGCTACACCTTC	CASSSGLAEGYTF
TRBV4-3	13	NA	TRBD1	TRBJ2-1	TGCGCCAGCAGCCTTACAGGGGTGGATGAGCAGTTCTTC	CASSLTGVDEQFF
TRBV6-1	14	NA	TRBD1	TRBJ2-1	TGTGCCAGCAGCGCATGGGGACAGTTGAATGAGCAGTTCTTC	CASSAWGQLNEQFF
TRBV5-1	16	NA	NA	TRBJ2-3	TGCGCCAGCAGCTTGGAAGTTGGCAGGGGTTACGATACGCAGTATTTT	CASSLEVGRGYDTQYF
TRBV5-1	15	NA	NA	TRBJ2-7	TGCGCCAGCAGCTTGGAGGCAGGGACTTTCTACGAGCAGTACTTC	CASSLEAGTFYEQYF
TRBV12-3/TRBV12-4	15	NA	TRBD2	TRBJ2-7	TGTGCCAGCAGTTTGGGCGGCTTGGCGGGGGAAGAGCAGTACTTC	CASSLGGLAGEEQYF
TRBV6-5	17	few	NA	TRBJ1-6	TGTGCCAGCAGTTTAGGGAGGTCAGGGATTACAATTTTAACCCTCCACTTT	CASSLGRSGITILTLHF
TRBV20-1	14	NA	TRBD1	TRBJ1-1	TGCAGTGCTCTTCGAGGACAGGGTGGAACTGAAGCTTTCTTT	CSALRGQGGTEAFF
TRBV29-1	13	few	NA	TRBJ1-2	TGCAGCGTTTGGGGGACGGGGGTAATTGGCTACACCTTC	CSVWGTGVIGYTF
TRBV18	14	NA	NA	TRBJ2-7	TGTGCCAGCTCACTCTTTGCCAGTCCCTACGAGCAGTACTTC	CASSLFASPYEQYF
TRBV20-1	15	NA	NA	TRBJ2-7	TGCAGTGCTAGGATGGGATCACAAACCCCCTACGAGCAGTACTTC	CSARMGSQTPYEQYF
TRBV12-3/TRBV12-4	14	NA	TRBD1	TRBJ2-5	TGTGCCAGCAGTTTGAAAGGGGGCCTCGAGACCCAGTACTTC	CASSLKGGLETQYF
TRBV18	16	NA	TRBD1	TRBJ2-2	TGTGCCAGCTCAATGCTCCGGGACAGGGGATCCGGGGAGCTGTTTTTT	CASSMLRDRGSGELFF
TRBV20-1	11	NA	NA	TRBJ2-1	TGCAGTGCTGACAAATCGAATGAGCAGTTCTTC	CSADKSNEQFF
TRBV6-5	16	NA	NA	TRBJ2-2	TGTGCCAGCGTTTCCAACAGGGCCGCGAACACCGGGGAGCTGTTTTTT	CASVSNRAANTGELFF
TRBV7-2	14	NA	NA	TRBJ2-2	TGTGCCAGCAGCTGGGGACAGAACACCGGGGAGCTGTTTTTT	CASSWGQNTGELFF
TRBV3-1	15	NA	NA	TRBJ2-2	TGTGCCAGCAGCCTACCCGCGGGCCGAACCGGGGAGCTGTTTTTT	CASSLPAGRTGELFF
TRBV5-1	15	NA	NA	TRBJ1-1	TGCGCCAGCAGCCGAGACGCTCACGGAGTCTCTGAAGCTTTCTTT	CASSRDAHGVSEAFF
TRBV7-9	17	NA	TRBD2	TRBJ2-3	TGTGCCAGCAGCTCCCCGTTGAGCGGGGACTTCACAGATACGCAGTATTTT	CASSSPLSGDFTDTQYF
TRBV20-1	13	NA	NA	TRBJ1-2	TGCAGTGCTAGAGTTGGAGTAGCGCATGGCTACACCTTC	CSARVGVAHGYTF
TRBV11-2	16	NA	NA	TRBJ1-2	TGTGCCAGCAGCCCACTAAGAAACAGGCTTCGCTATGGCTACACCTTC	CASSPLRNRLRYGYTF
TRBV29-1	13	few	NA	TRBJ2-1	TGCAGCGCCAGGAAGAGCTCCTACAATGAGCAGTTCTTC	CSARKSSYNEQFF
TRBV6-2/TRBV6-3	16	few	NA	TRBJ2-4	TGTGCCAGCAGCGACCCGGGAAGATTAGCCAAAAACATTCAGTACTTC	CASSDPGRLAKNIQYF
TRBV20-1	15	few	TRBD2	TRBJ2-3	TGCAGTGCTAGAAGTAGCGGGAGTTTCTCAGATACGCAGTATTTT	CSARSSGSFSDTQYF
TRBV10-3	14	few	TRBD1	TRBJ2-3	TGTGCCACCACCCGGGACAGTAGCACAGATACGCAGTATTTT	CATTRDSSTDTQYF
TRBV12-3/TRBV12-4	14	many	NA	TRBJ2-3	TGTGCCAGCAGTTTAAGTCGGCGGGGAGATACGCAGTATTTT	CASSLSRRGDTQYF
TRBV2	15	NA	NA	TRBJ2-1	TGTGCCAGCAGTGTAGAAGGGTCCCCCTACAATGAGCAGTTCTTC	CASSVEGSPYNEQFF
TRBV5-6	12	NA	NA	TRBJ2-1	TGTGCCAGCAGCTTGTCTCCTGTTGAGCAGTTCTTC	CASSLSPVEQFF
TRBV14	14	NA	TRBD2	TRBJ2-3	TGTGCCAGCAGCCAACTAGCGGGAAGCCATACGCAGTATTTT	CASSQLAGSHTQYF
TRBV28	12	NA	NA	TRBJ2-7	TGTGCCAGCAGTTTCTGGGACTTCGAGCAGTACTTC	CASSFWDFEQYF
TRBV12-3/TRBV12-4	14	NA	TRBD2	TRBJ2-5	TGTGCCAGCAGCATAGCGGGAGGGAGGGAGACCCAGTACTTC	CASSIAGGRETQYF